These T cell receptor beta chains were read from a single sample in a study of vaccination effects on CD4 cells after COVID-19. These receptors' antigens are unknown. Sequencing was performed with immunoSEQ multiplex PCR; in TCRdb, only in-frame clones are kept and a portion is missing. The table has 20,000 to 25,000 clones, nearly 75% seen once. This specimen was CD4+ T cells from PBMCs cultured with a peptide pool, taken before COVID-19 vaccination. The receptor set was obtained from a human donor who had a prior SARS-CoV-2 infection. Both conserved end residues are part of each CDR3. Each record gives: D gene, clone size, J gene, V gene, CDR3 length, CDR3 protein, CDR3 DNA. D genes are given only for firm matches. Rows give clone size only sometimes, using once, few, many, or a class for an expanded clone.

D: NA
size: once
J: TRBJ1-6
V: TRBV27
length: 16
CDR3: CASSPRTSSYNSPLHF
DNA: TGTGCCAGCAGTCCTCGGACCAGCTCCTATAATTCACCCCTCCACTTT

D: TRBD2
size: NA
J: TRBJ2-1
V: TRBV12-3/TRBV12-4
length: 13
CDR3: CATSSGRWNEQFF
DNA: TGTGCCACTTCTAGCGGGAGATGGAATGAGCAGTTCTTC

D: NA
size: NA
J: TRBJ1-4
V: TRBV4-2
length: 15
CDR3: CASSQAQVYNEKLFF
DNA: TGTGCCAGCAGCCAAGCTCAAGTGTACAATGAAAAACTGTTTTTT

D: TRBD1
size: NA
J: TRBJ2-2
V: TRBV3-1/TRBV3-2
length: 16
CDR3: CASSPAGTANTGELFF
DNA: TGTGCCAGCAGCCCGGCCGGGACAGCCAACACCGGGGAGCTGTTTTTT

D: NA
size: NA
J: TRBJ2-5
V: TRBV7-2
length: 15
CDR3: CASSLMTSGQETQYF
DNA: TGTGCCAGCAGCCTTATGACAAGCGGGCAAGAGACCCAGTACTTC

D: TRBD2
size: NA
J: TRBJ2-1
V: TRBV4-2
length: 17
CDR3: CASSQDRASGVYNEQFF
DNA: TGTGCCAGCAGCCAAGATCGGGCTAGCGGGGTCTACAATGAGCAGTTCTTC

D: NA
size: NA
J: TRBJ2-5
V: TRBV25-1
length: 14
CDR3: CASSEFSAVETQYF
DNA: TGTGCCAGCAGTGAATTTTCAGCGGTAGAGACCCAGTACTTC

D: NA
size: NA
J: TRBJ1-3
V: TRBV24-1
length: 17
CDR3: CATSDSQAPGAGNTIYF
DNA: TGTGCCACCAGTGATTCGCAGGCTCCGGGGGCTGGAAACACCATATATTTT

D: TRBD1
size: NA
J: TRBJ1-5
V: TRBV2
length: 15
CDR3: CASSVRTGFFQPQHF
DNA: TGTGCCAGCAGTGTTCGGACAGGGTTTTTCCAGCCCCAGCATTTT

D: TRBD2
size: NA
J: TRBJ2-3
V: TRBV5-4
length: 18
CDR3: CASSLGVRRGRGTDTQYF
DNA: TGTGCCAGCAGCCTGGGAGTAAGGCGGGGGAGAGGAACAGATACGCAGTATTTT

D: TRBD1
size: NA
J: TRBJ1-3
V: TRBV5-6
length: 17
CDR3: CASSLPQGAHSGNTIYF
DNA: TGTGCCAGCAGCCTACCACAGGGGGCCCACTCTGGAAACACCATATATTTT

D: NA
size: NA
J: TRBJ2-7
V: TRBV3-1/TRBV3-2
length: 14
CDR3: CASSAQGPPYEQYF
DNA: TGTGCCAGCAGCGCCCAGGGGCCACCCTACGAGCAGTACTTC

D: NA
size: NA
J: TRBJ2-7
V: TRBV18
length: 14
CDR3: CASSPRTSTYEQYF
DNA: TGTGCCAGCTCACCCCGGACAAGTACCTACGAGCAGTACTTC

D: NA
size: few
J: TRBJ1-5
V: TRBV30
length: 13
CDR3: CAWSPNILEPQHF
DNA: TGTGCCTGGAGTCCTAACATATTGGAGCCCCAGCATTTT

D: NA
size: NA
J: TRBJ2-2
V: TRBV5-1
length: 14
CDR3: CASSQKINTGELFF
DNA: TGCGCCAGCAGCCAAAAGATTAACACCGGGGAGCTGTTTTTT

D: NA
size: NA
J: TRBJ2-3
V: TRBV19
length: 17
CDR3: CASSPFRGPMGTDTQYF
DNA: TGTGCCAGTAGTCCCTTCAGGGGCCCCATGGGCACAGATACGCAGTATTTT

D: TRBD1
size: once
J: TRBJ2-5
V: TRBV18
length: 17
CDR3: CASSRVLGQGSQETQYF
DNA: TGTGCCAGCTCCCGGGTCCTGGGACAGGGCTCCCAAGAGACCCAGTACTTC

D: NA
size: NA
J: TRBJ2-7
V: TRBV2
length: 14
CDR3: CASSLQGSYYEQYF
DNA: TGTGCCAGCAGTCTACAGGGTTCCTACTACGAGCAGTACTTC

D: NA
size: NA
J: TRBJ2-3
V: TRBV7-2
length: 12
CDR3: CASSSRADTQYF
DNA: TGTGCCAGCAGCTCTCGAGCAGATACGCAGTATTTT

D: TRBD1
size: NA
J: TRBJ1-6
V: TRBV7-9
length: 15
CDR3: CASSLDWDRDSPLHF
DNA: TGTGCCAGCAGCTTAGATTGGGACAGGGATTCACCCCTCCACTTT

D: NA
size: few
J: TRBJ2-5
V: TRBV4-2
length: 15
CDR3: CASSLNPRWGETQYF
DNA: TGTGCCAGCAGCCTTAACCCTAGGTGGGGAGAGACCCAGTACTTC

D: NA
size: NA
J: TRBJ1-2
V: TRBV5-1
length: 15
CDR3: CASSLKSDGWSGYTF
DNA: TGCGCCAGCAGCCTGAAGTCGGATGGGTGGAGTGGCTACACCTTC

D: TRBD1
size: NA
J: TRBJ2-7
V: TRBV7-2
length: 16
CDR3: CASSWGQTRAPYEQYF
DNA: TGTGCCAGCAGCTGGGGACAGACTCGGGCCCCCTACGAGCAGTACTTC

D: NA
size: NA
J: TRBJ2-7
V: TRBV18
length: 12
CDR3: CASSQGDFEQYF
DNA: TGTGCCAGCTCACAGGGGGACTTTGAGCAGTACTTC

D: NA
size: NA
J: TRBJ1-2
V: TRBV5-6
length: 13
CDR3: CASSAYRADGYTF
DNA: TGTGCCAGCAGCGCCTACAGGGCCGATGGCTACACCTTC

D: TRBD1
size: few
J: TRBJ2-7
V: TRBV5-4
length: 14
CDR3: CASSSATGAGEQYF
DNA: TGTGCCAGCAGCTCGGCGACAGGGGCGGGCGAGCAGTACTTC

D: NA
size: NA
J: TRBJ2-1
V: TRBV28
length: 11
CDR3: CASSLFDEQFF
DNA: TGTGCCAGCAGTTTATTTGATGAGCAGTTCTTC

D: NA
size: NA
J: TRBJ1-4
V: TRBV2
length: 13
CDR3: CASSQDRNEKLFF
DNA: TGTGCCAGCAGTCAGGACAGAAACGAAAAACTGTTTTTT

D: NA
size: NA
J: TRBJ1-5
V: TRBV2
length: 14
CDR3: CASSELGVAQPQHF
DNA: TGTGCCAGCAGTGAATTGGGGGTTGCTCAGCCCCAGCATTTT

D: NA
size: NA
J: TRBJ1-1
V: TRBV21-1
length: 11
CDR3: CASSNPYEAFF
DNA: TGTGCCAGCAGCAATCCGTATGAAGCTTTCTTT

D: NA
size: few
J: TRBJ2-7
V: TRBV27
length: 14
CDR3: CASSFKIRDYEQYF
DNA: TGTGCCAGCAGTTTTAAGATAAGGGACTACGAGCAGTACTTC